This entry is about one T cell receptor beta chain. The antigen is unknown. Compared with germline, one end of the junction differs, possibly owing to a read error. Other DNA sequences in this specimen translate into the identical CDR3. These data are taken from a study of graft-versus-host responses after intestinal transplantation. Across the whole study: For two to four years after anti-thymocyte globulin induction, all recipients took tacrolimus and steroids. Broader study findings: Allograft graft-versus-host to host-versus-graft clonal ratios ran high in patients with graft-donor T cell macrochimerism.

Libraries were prepared by immunoSEQ multiplex PCR; TCRdb keeps only in-frame clonotypes and omits some of them. The data contain tens of thousands of clones, about 92% of them seen just once; the ten biggest clones take up 2%. The germline V gene has CDR1 MNHEY and CDR2 SMNVEV (reference sequence). The CDR3 extends over 15 amino acids. The clonotype originates from a human donor who received an intestinal transplant. The chain recombines TRBV27 with TRBJ2-1; weak D call: TRBD2 (7 bases). The source material was unstimulated CD8+ T cells sorted from spleen or lymph node cells, sampled before intestinal transplant. CDR3 residues: CASTGGAPAYNEQFF. CDR3 DNA: TGTGCCAGCACGGGGGGCGCACCGGCCTACAATGAACAGTTCTTC.